A few counts support the clone carrying this TCR beta chain. Antigen specificity is unknown. The sample belongs to a study of T-cell memory formation after mild COVID-19. General study points: The second-wave clones peaking on day 37 were not confirmed as SARS-CoV-2-specific. Clones which contracted sat mainly in CM and EM if CD4+, and in EMRA if CD8+.

TCRdb recomputed calls from the 5' RACE reads with MiXCR, one row per CDR3 protein. This sample has about 340,000 distinct CDR3 sequences, with 15% to 20% found just once. Sequencing used PBMCs or a T cell subset sorted from them (not recorded which). The sequence came from a man between 18 and 29 years old who had mild COVID-19 (a few samples of this study predate the infection). Cell type and time point are not known.

The CDR3 loop reads CASSLVGLPHNNIAKNIQYF. For the CDR3, the DNA is TGTGCCAGCAGCTTAGTTGGGCTACCGCACAATAATATAGCCAAAAACATTCAGTACTTC. The chain couples TRBV7-2 to TRBJ2-4; D gene unclear. Germline-derived CDR1 and CDR2 are SGHTA and FQGNSA. Trimming removed 1 base from V and 0 bases from J, with 22 bases in between. The CDR3 sequence is 20 residues long.